A single sample is the source of the 19 T cell receptor beta chains below, sequenced in a study of blood T cell repertoires in COVID-19. The repertoire was sequenced with immunoSEQ multiplex PCR; TCRdb's copy has only in-frame clones and lacks some. The sample holds some 120,000 clones, about 88% seen once. Sequencing input: peripheral blood. These receptors all come from a man in his fifties or sixties with COVID-19, enrolled during active disease.

The gene calls are TRBV13 and TRBJ2-3; perhaps TRBD2 as D (6 bases). CDR3 length: 16 residues. Trimming shortened V by 5 bases and J by 2 bases, and 17 bases separated the two germline ends. Germline CDR1 PRHDT, CDR2 FYEKMQ (reference sequence). The CDR3: CASSTVIAAPTDTQYF. In DNA form, the CDR3 reads TGTGCCAGCAGCACGGTCATAGCGGCCCCCACAGATACGCAGTATTTT.

This chain links TRBV25-1 with TRBJ2-7, with TRBD2 as a possible D gene (6 bases). Germline assignment: CDR1 MGHDK and CDR2 SYGVNS. V lost 0 bases and J lost 2, with 11 bases in between. The CDR3 extends over 15 amino acids. CDR3 amino acids: CASSEYNREAYEQYF. The CDR3 DNA follows: TGTGCCAGCAGTGAATACAATAGGGAGGCCTACGAGCAGTACTTC.

The V gene is TRBV11-2, the J gene TRBJ2-5; the D gene is possibly TRBD2 (5 bases). This CDR3 is built from 14 residues. With 1 base removed from V and 9 bases from J, the gap between germline ends came to 15 bases. Germline CDR1 reads SGHAT; CDR2 reads FQNNGV. CDR3 DNA sequence: TGTGCCAGCAGCTTAGCGGGGAATAGGTCACCCCAGTACTTC. Amino acid sequence: CASSLAGNRSPQYF.

The chain employs TRBV18 and TRBJ2-7; 13 bases line up with TRBD2. CDR1 is KGHSH and CDR2 is LQKENI in the germline V gene. The CDR3 is made up of 15 amino acids. The ends lost 4 bases at V and 6 bases at J; junction bases unmatched: 6. The CDR3 here is CASSLGLAGATEQYF. The CDR3 DNA follows: TGTGCCAGCTCACTTGGACTAGCGGGAGCTACCGAGCAGTACTTC.

The chain employs TRBV19 and TRBJ1-5; D might be TRBD1 (6 bases). There are 13 residues in the CDR3. V lost 4 bases, J lost 2 bases, and 6 bases lay in between. The germline gives CDR1 LNHDA, CDR2 SQIVND (reference sequence). The CDR3 protein is CASSNRGNQPQHF. CDR3 in DNA: TGTGCCAGTAGTAACAGGGGCAATCAGCCCCAGCATTTT.

In this sample, this clone turned up a few times. The chain is built from TRBV11-3 and TRBJ2-7; TRBD2 matches 11 bases. The CDR3 has 15 amino acids. V trimming: 1 base; J trimming: 2 bases; junction bases outside the gene matches: 1. Germline lookup yields CDR1 SGHNT and CDR2 YENEEA. CDR3 in DNA: TGTGCCAGCAGCTTAGGACTAGCGGGAACCTACGAGCAGTACTTC. Its translation: CASSLGLAGTYEQYF.

The chain combines TRBV2 with TRBJ2-7; D remains unclear. Germline V gives CDR1 SNHLY, CDR2 FYNNEI. The CDR3 consists of 11 residues. Between the trimmed V and J ends, which lost 5 bases and 7 bases, there was a span of 9 bases. CDR3 residues: CASSRVREQYF. The CDR3 DNA reads as TGTGCCAGCAGTCGGGTTCGGGAGCAGTACTTC.

The V gene is TRBV9, the J gene TRBJ2-2; D may be TRBD2 (7 bases). The germline V gene encodes CDR1 SGDLS and CDR2 YYNGEE. V was cut by 3 bases and J by 4 bases, with 13 bases left in between. The CDR3 loop spans 15 amino acids. CDR3 in DNA: TGTGCCAGCAGCGCGGGGGGCGGTCCCACCGGGGAGCTGTTTTTT. It translates to CASSAGGGPTGELFF.

This clone was counted only a few times. The chain links TRBV15 to TRBJ1-1, with a possible D match to TRBD1 (5 bases). The CDR3 is made up of 15 amino acids. The germline V gene has CDR1 LNHNV and CDR2 YYDKDF (reference sequence). With 2 bases removed from V and 3 bases from J, the gap between germline ends came to 13 bases. CDR3 coding DNA: TGTGCCACCAGCAGACAGGCGGGGGGTGACACTGAAGCTTTCTTT. Amino acid sequence: CATSRQAGGDTEAFF.

The rearrangement joins TRBV7-2 to TRBJ1-2; a weak D match, TRBD1 (6 bases). Germline V gene lookup returns CDR1 SGHTA and CDR2 FQGNSA. CDR3 length: 13 residues. V was pared by 1 base and J by 8 bases, with 11 bases between. CDR3 in amino acids: CASSLGDNRGYTF. The CDR3 bases are TGTGCCAGCAGCTTAGGGGACAATCGGGGCTACACCTTC.

This clone occurred once. This chain uses TRBV6-1 with TRBJ1-2, with D possibly TRBD1 on 6 matching bases. CDR1 and CDR2 (germline): MNHNS, SASEGT. Trimming shortened V by 2 bases and J by 7 bases, and 14 bases separated the two germline ends. The CDR3 contains 14 residues. The CDR3 here is CASSEFGGAGGYTF. CDR3 nucleotides: TGTGCCAGCAGTGAATTTGGGGGGGCCGGTGGCTACACCTTC.

Turning to this clone: A read error may produce the germline difference seen at one junction end. The chain uses TRBV14 and TRBJ2-5; TRBD1 agrees at 10 bases. This CDR3 contains 13 residues. Per the germline V gene, CDR1 is SGHDN and CDR2 is FVKESK. The CDR3 bases are TGTGCCAGCAGCCCTACCTTGGACAGGGGGGAGAACTTC. Translation gives CASSPTLDRGENF. The variable domain in full, with the rest retrieved from reference TRBV14 and TRBJ2-5, is EAGVTQFPSHSVIEKGQTVTLRCDPISGHDNLYWYRRVMGKEIKFLLHFVKESKQDESGMPNNRFLAERTGGTYSTLKVQPAELEDSGVYFCASSPTLDRGENFGPGTRLLVL.

The chain combines TRBV6-5 with TRBJ2-5; D is ambiguous. The CDR3 has 12 residues. Trimming left V 11 bases short and J 5 bases short, with 15 bases between. Germline lookup yields CDR1 MNHEY and CDR2 SVGAGI. CDR3 in amino acids: CALRSLHETQYF. The DNA for the CDR3 is TGTGCCTTGCGGTCCCTTCATGAGACCCAGTACTTC.

The J gene is TRBJ2-5, the V gene TRBV12-3 or TRBV12-4; unclear D gene. The ends were cut back, 3 bases at V and 5 bases at J, with 7 bases in the middle. This CDR3 has 12 amino acids. The CDR3 reads CASSFLRETQYF. The CDR3, as DNA: TGTGCCAGCAGTTTCCTGAGGGAGACCCAGTACTTC.

The chain has TRBV11-2 and TRBJ1-1; 7 nucleotides align to TRBD1. This CDR3 is built from 15 residues. The V gene end was trimmed by 6 bases and the J gene end by 2 bases; junction bases not matched to a gene: 9. CDR1 and CDR2 from the germline V gene are SGHAT and FQNNGV. The CDR3 reads CASRGLQGLNTEAFF. The CDR3 DNA follows: TGTGCCAGCAGGGGCTTACAGGGGCTAAACACTGAAGCTTTCTTT. Using reference TRBV11-2 and TRBJ1-1 for the parts outside the CDR3, the full variable domain is EAGVAQSPRYKIIEKRQSVAFWCNPISGHATLYWYQQILGQGPKLLIQFQNNGVVDDSQLPKDRFSAERLKGVDSTLKIQPAKLEDSAVYLCASRGLQGLNTEAFFGQGTRLTVV.

The chain combines TRBV6-4 with TRBJ2-1; 7 nucleotides line up with TRBD2. The J segment lost 9 bases and the V segment lost 2 bases, leaving 7 bases of the junction unmatched. Germline lookup yields CDR1 MRHNA and CDR2 SNTAGT. CDR3 length: 14 amino acids. This CDR3 is CASSDGREIGEQFF. The CDR3 DNA sequence: TGTGCCAGCAGTGACGGGCGGGAGATCGGTGAGCAGTTCTTC.

The chain joins TRBV6-1 to TRBJ2-7; 9 nucleotides line up with TRBD2. This CDR3 comprises 15 residues. J gave up 1 base and V 3 bases, and 4 bases lay outside the gene matches. Germline V gene lookup returns CDR1 MNHNS and CDR2 SASEGT. CDR3 region: CASSEGSGSSYEQYF. For the CDR3, the DNA is TGTGCCAGCAGTGAGGGTAGCGGGAGTTCCTACGAGCAGTACTTC.

The V gene is TRBV18, the J gene TRBJ2-7, with TRBD2 as a possible D gene (5 bases). Germline CDR1 and CDR2: KGHSH and LQKENI. V dropped 3 bases and J dropped 2 bases, with 11 bases sitting between them. The CDR3 has 14 amino acids. The CDR3 nucleotides are TGTGCCAGCTCACCCCCAGCGGACGCCTACGAGCAGTACTTC. Amino acid sequence: CASSPPADAYEQYF. The entire variable domain, with the rest obtained from reference TRBV18 and TRBJ2-7, is as follows: NAGVMQNPRHLVRRRGQEARLRCSPMKGHSHVYWYRQLPEEGLKFMVYLQKENIIDESGMPKERFSAEFPKEGPSILRIQQVVRGDSAAYFCASSPPADAYEQYFGPGTRLTVT.

The J gene is TRBJ2-7, the V gene TRBV7-8, with D possibly TRBD2 on 6 matching bases. Germline V CDR1 and CDR2: SGHVS, FQNEAQ. V was cut by 1 base and J by 0 bases, with 7 bases left in between. This CDR3 has 14 amino acids. The DNA of the CDR3 is TGTGCCAGCAGCTTAGTGGAGGGCTCCTACGAGCAGTACTTC. It translates to CASSLVEGSYEQYF.